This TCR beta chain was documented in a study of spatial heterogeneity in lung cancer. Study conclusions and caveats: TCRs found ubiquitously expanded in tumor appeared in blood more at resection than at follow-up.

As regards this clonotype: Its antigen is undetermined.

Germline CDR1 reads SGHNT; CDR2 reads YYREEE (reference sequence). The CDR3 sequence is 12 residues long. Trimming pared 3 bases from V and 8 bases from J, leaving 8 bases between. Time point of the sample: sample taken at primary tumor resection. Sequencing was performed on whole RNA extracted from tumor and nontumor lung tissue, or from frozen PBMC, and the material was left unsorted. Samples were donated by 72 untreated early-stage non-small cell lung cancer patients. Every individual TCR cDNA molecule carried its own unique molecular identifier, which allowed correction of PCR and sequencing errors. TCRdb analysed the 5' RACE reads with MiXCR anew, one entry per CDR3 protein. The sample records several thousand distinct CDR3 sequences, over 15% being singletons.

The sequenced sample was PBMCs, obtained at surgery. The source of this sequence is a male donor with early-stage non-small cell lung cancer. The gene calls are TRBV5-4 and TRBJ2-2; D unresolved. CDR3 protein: CASSSRLGELFF. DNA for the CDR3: TGTGCCAGCAGCTCGAGACTGGGGGAGCTGTTTTTT.